This paragraph reports one T cell receptor (beta chain). This entry is derived from a study of blood T cell repertoires in COVID-19. Across the whole study: COVID-19 samples collected from the United States, Italy and Spain covered acute and convalescent phases.

Profiling relied on immunoSEQ multiplex PCR, and the TCRdb table lists in-frame clones only, not all of them. The table shows about 170,000 clones, with roughly 79% occurring only once. The source of this sequence is a woman older than 75 with acute or convalescent COVID-19. Specimen: peripheral blood.

Here the CDR3 reads CASQIAGGQETQYF. CDR3 sequence (DNA): TGTGCCAGCCAAATAGCGGGAGGGCAAGAGACCCAGTACTTC. The V gene is TRBV5-6, the J gene TRBJ2-5; TRBD2 agrees at 11 bases. The CDR3 is made up of 14 amino acids. Germline lookup yields CDR1 SGHDT and CDR2 YYEEEE. The junction had 4 bases not matched to a gene; V was cut back by 7 bases and J by 2 bases.